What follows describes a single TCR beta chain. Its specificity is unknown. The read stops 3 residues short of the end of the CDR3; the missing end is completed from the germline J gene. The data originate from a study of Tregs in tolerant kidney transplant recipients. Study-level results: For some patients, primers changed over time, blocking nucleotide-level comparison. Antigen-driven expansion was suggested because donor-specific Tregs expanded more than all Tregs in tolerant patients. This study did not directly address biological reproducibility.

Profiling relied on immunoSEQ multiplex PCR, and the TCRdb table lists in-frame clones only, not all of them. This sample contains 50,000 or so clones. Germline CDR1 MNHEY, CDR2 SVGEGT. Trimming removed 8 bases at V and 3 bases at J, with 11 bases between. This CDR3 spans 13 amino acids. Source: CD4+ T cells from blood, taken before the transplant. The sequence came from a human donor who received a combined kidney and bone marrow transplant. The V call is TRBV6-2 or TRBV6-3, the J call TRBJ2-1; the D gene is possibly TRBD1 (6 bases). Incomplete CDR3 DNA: TGTGCCAGCTGCAGGGGTTTCTACAATGAG. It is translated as CASCRGFYNE. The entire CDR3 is CASCRGFYNEQFF.